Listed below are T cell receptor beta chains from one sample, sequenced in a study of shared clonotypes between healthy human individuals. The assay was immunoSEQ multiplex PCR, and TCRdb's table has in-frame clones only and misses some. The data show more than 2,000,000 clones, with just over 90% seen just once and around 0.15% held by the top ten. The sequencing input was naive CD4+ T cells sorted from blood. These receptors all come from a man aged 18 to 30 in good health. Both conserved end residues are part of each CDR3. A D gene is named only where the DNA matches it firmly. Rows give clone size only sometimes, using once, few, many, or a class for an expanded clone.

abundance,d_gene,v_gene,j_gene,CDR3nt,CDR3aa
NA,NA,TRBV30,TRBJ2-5,TGTGCCTGGAGTAACGGGCTCCAAGAGACCCAGTACTTC,CAWSNGLQETQYF
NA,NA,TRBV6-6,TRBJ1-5,TGTGCCAGCAGTTACTCGTACGGGGGGGGCCAGCCCCAGCATTTT,CASSYSYGGGQPQHF
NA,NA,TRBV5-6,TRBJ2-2,TGTGCCAGCAGCTTGGATTCGGGAAAGAACACCGGGGAGCTGTTTTTT,CASSLDSGKNTGELFF
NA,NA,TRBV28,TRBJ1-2,TGTGCCAGGATTGGACCCATTCCTAACTATGGCTACACCTTC,CARIGPIPNYGYTF
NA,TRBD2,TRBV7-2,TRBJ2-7,TGTGCCAGCAGCTTACGAGCGGGAGTTGCCGAGCAGTACTTC,CASSLRAGVAEQYF
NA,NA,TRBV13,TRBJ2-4,TGTGCCAGCAGCCGATATGAAGGAAGGATCACCCGGTCGGACATTCAGTACTTC,CASSRYEGRITRSDIQYF
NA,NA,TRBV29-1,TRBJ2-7,TGCAGCGTCTCATTGGGGGGGGGCGATTACGAGCAGTACTTC,CSVSLGGGDYEQYF
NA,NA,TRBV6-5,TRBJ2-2,TGTGCCAGCAGTAACACCGGGGAGCTGTTTTTT,CASSNTGELFF
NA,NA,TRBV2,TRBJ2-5,TGTGCCAGCACTAGCCGGGAGACCCAGTACTTC,CASTSRETQYF
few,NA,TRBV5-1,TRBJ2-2,TGCGCCAGCAGCCAGAACACCGGGGAGCTGTTTTTT,CASSQNTGELFF
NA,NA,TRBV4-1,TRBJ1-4,TGCGCCAGCAGCCAAGTACTGTTTATTGAAAAACTGTTTTTT,CASSQVLFIEKLFF
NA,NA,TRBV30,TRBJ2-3,TGTGCCTGGAGGTCCCCTATCCAGGAGGGAATTACGCAGTATTTT,CAWRSPIQEGITQYF
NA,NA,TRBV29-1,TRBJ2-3,TGCAGCGCCGTTGGACGGAACTACTTCACAGATACGCAGTATTTT,CSAVGRNYFTDTQYF
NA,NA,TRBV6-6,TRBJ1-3,TGTGCCAGCAGCTCGGACAACTCTGGAAACACCATATATTTT,CASSSDNSGNTIYF
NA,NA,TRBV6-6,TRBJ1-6,TGTGCCAGCACTGGGACGATAATCAATTCACCCCTCCACTTT,CASTGTIINSPLHF
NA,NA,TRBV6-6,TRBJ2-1,TGTGCCAGCAGTTACTCGGACAATGAGCAGTTCTTC,CASSYSDNEQFF
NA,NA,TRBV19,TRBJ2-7,TGTGCCAGTAGTAGTCAGGGTCCCTACGAGCAGTACTTC,CASSSQGPYEQYF
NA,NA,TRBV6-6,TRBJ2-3,TGTGCCACCCATGTGGGGTCGGGGAGCACAGATACGCAGTATTTT,CATHVGSGSTDTQYF
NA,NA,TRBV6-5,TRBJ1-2,TGTGCCAGCAGCCGAGGCGGGTATGGCTACACCTTC,CASSRGGYGYTF
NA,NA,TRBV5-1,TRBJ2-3,TGCGCCAGCAGCTTAGGTGCCCCTAGCACAGATACGCAGTATTTT,CASSLGAPSTDTQYF
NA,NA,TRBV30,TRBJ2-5,TGTGCCTGGAGTCAAGGGCGGGGCGGGTTAGAGACCCAGTACTTC,CAWSQGRGGLETQYF
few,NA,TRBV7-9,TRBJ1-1,TGTGCCAGCAGCTTAGTGGCCCCCGGAGCTGAAGCTTTCTTT,CASSLVAPGAEAFF
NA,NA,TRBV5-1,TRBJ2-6,TGCGCCAGCAGCTTGGCCCCACAGTCTGGGGCCAACGTCCTGACTTTC,CASSLAPQSGANVLTF